This T cell receptor (beta chain) was recorded in a study of CD8+ T cells in alopecia areata. Overall study results and limits: Scalp clonality and expanded CD8+ clones among the top 100 were significantly decreased by tofacitinib. Persistence during tofacitinib was seen for many expanded lesional clones in scalp and blood.

Isolated RNA was reverse transcribed into cDNA used as the sequencing template. Libraries were prepared by immunoSEQ multiplex PCR; TCRdb keeps only in-frame clonotypes and omits some of them. The table records fewer than 250,000 clones, around two fifths of them present only once. This sample's treatment: oral pan-JAK inhibitor, 5-10 mg twice daily. This clone was counted between two and nine times. Its cognate antigen is unknown. The J segment lost 2 bases and the V segment lost 3 bases, leaving 4 bases of the junction unmatched. This CDR3 comprises 15 residues. Looked up from germline, CDR1 is SGHRS and CDR2 is YFSETQ.

The sequenced sample was CD4+ T cells sorted from blood, obtained around week 30, from a patient treated with tofacitinib. The clonotype was recovered from a human donor with alopecia areata. This chain joins TRBV5-1 and TRBJ2-2, with 7 bases that match TRBD1. CDR3 sequence reads: CASSSQGKNTGELFF. CDR3 bases: TGCGCCAGCAGCTCACAGGGGAAAAACACCGGGGAGCTGTTTTTT.